These 20 T cell receptor beta chains share one sample of origin, sequenced in a study of T cell clonotyping in hematopoietic cell transplantation. This table comes from immunoSEQ multiplex PCR, and its TCRdb copy is limited to in-frame clones, with some not included. The sample holds 4,500 to 6,000 clones, less than 95% seen once. Sequencing was performed on peripheral blood mononuclear cells. These receptors were taken from a man aged 40-49 years in good health. Some clones in this sample may be carry-over from other donors' samples.

V is TRBV7-2 and J is TRBJ1-2, with D tentatively TRBD1 (6 bases). CDR3 length: 15 amino acids. Germline V gene sequence: CDR1 SGHTA, CDR2 FQGNSA. Trimming removed 3 bases from V and 4 bases from J, with 15 bases in between. This CDR3 is CASSLSGAGSYGYTF. CDR3 nucleotide sequence: TGTGCCAGCAGCTTGTCGGGGGCGGGGAGCTATGGCTACACCTTC.

The CDR3 protein is CASSSRYGSTADTQYF. The CDR3 nucleotides are TGTGCCAGCAGCTCCCGGTACGGGAGTACGGCAGATACGCAGTATTTT. This rearrangement joins TRBV11-3 to TRBJ2-3; the D gene is possibly TRBD2 (6 bases). There are 16 residues in the CDR3. Trimming took off 4 bases at V and 4 bases at J, with 18 bases between the two ends. From germline, CDR1 is SGHNT and CDR2 YENEEA. Full variable domain (outside the CDR3, taken from reference TRBV11-3 and TRBJ2-3): EAGVVQSPRYKIIEKKQPVAFWCNPISGHNTLYWYLQNLGQGPELLIRYENEEAVDDSQLPKDRFSAERLKGVDSTLKIQPAELGDSAVYLCASSSRYGSTADTQYFGPGTRLTVL.

The chain couples TRBV30 to TRBJ1-3; D remains unclear. The CDR3 spans 14 residues. Germline CDR1 reads GTSNPN; CDR2 reads SVGIG (reference sequence). Trimming pared 0 bases from V and 0 bases from J, leaving 6 bases between. Here the CDR3 reads CAWSVSSSGNTIYF. The CDR3 DNA reads TGTGCCTGGAGTGTGTCCAGCTCTGGAAACACCATATATTTT.

J is TRBJ2-1 and V is TRBV6-5, with D perhaps TRBD2 (6 bases). This CDR3 is 14 amino acids long. Germline assignment: CDR1 MNHEY and CDR2 SVGAGI. Between the trimmed V and J ends, which lost 10 bases and 5 bases, there was a span of 18 bases. CDR3 nucleotide sequence: TGTGCCACCCGTGGGGAGGTCTTACACAATGAGCAGTTCTTC. Its protein is CATRGEVLHNEQFF.

This clone was observed a single time. The chain links TRBV5-6 to TRBJ2-1; D unresolved. The germline V gene has CDR1 SGHDT and CDR2 YYEEEE. This CDR3 is built from 12 residues. Trimming took off 3 bases at V and 9 bases at J, with 10 bases between the two ends. Written as DNA, the CDR3 is TGTGCCAGCAGCTATTATTCAGGTGAGCAGTTCTTC. Protein: CASSYYSGEQFF.

This sequence joins TRBV7-2 and TRBJ2-1; the match to TRBD2 covers 15 bases. This CDR3 is built from 16 residues. Germline V gene data show CDR1 as SGHTA and CDR2 as FQGNSA. The J segment lost 7 bases and the V segment lost 4 bases, leaving 5 bases of the junction unmatched. The CDR3 is CASSWTSGRVGNEQFF. The CDR3 DNA is TGTGCCAGCAGCTGGACTAGCGGGAGGGTTGGGAATGAGCAGTTCTTC. Full variable domain (outside the CDR3, taken from reference TRBV7-2 and TRBJ2-1): GAGVSQSPSNKVTEKGKDVELRCDPISGHTALYWYRQSLGQGLEFLIYFQGNSAPDKSGLPSDRFSAERTGGSVSTLTIQRTQQEDSAVYLCASSWTSGRVGNEQFFGPGTRLTVL.

The rearrangement joins TRBV19 to TRBJ2-1; 13 bases map to TRBD2. This CDR3 spans 15 amino acids. V shed 4 bases and J 6 bases; nucleotides not matched to a gene: 3. CDR1 and CDR2 from the germline V gene are LNHDA and SQIVND (reference sequence). CDR3 sequence: CASSTGTSGVNEQFF. CDR3 in DNA: TGTGCCAGTAGTACGGGGACTAGCGGGGTCAATGAGCAGTTCTTC.

The rearrangement joins TRBV28 to TRBJ2-7; no clear D. The CDR3 covers 11 residues. V lost 6 bases to trimming and J lost 3 bases, with 6 bases between them. Per germline, CDR1 MDHEN and CDR2 SYDVKM. The CDR3 sequence is CASRSNYEQYF. The DNA for the CDR3 is TGTGCCAGCAGGAGCAACTACGAGCAGTACTTC.

This chain uses TRBV6-1 with TRBJ2-5; tentatively, D is TRBD2 (5 bases). Germline V gene data show CDR1 as MNHNS and CDR2 as SASEGT. CDR3 size: 14 residues. Trimming removed 5 bases at V and 2 bases at J, with 12 bases between. CDR3 coding DNA: TGTGCCAGCAGTCCTTGGACGGGACAAGAGACCCAGTACTTC. It yields the protein CASSPWTGQETQYF.

Concerning this clone itself: At one of its ends the junction is not consistent with the germline gene, which may arise from a read error. The chain couples TRBV4-2 to TRBJ2-7, with TRBD2 matching over 8 bases. Germline V CDR1 and CDR2: LGHNA, YNFKEQ. The CDR3 runs to 14 residues. CDR3 loop: CASSEEVGTSGRYF. DNA of the CDR3: TGTGCCAGCAGCGAAGAGGTAGGAACTAGCGGCCGCTACTTC.

V and J are TRBV5-1 and TRBJ2-5; 12 bases are a match to TRBD2. The germline gives CDR1 SGHRS, CDR2 YFSETQ. Trimming took 0 bases from V and 8 from J; bases not matched to a gene: 5. The CDR3 runs 15 residues. CDR3 sequence reads: CASSLGTSGVATQYF. CDR3 coding DNA: TGCGCCAGCAGCTTGGGGACTAGCGGGGTCGCCACCCAGTACTTC.

This chain connects TRBV2 to TRBJ1-3; D gene ambiguous. CDR3 length: 15 residues. The V end was cut by 5 bases, the J end by 0 bases, with 11 bases between. Germline CDR1 SNHLY, CDR2 FYNNEI. The CDR3 DNA reads as TGTGCCAGCAGTTTGGACGGGGACTCTGGAAACACCATATATTTT. Amino acids: CASSLDGDSGNTIYF.

This clone has a single count. The rearrangement uses TRBV4-2 and TRBJ2-3; a possible D gene is TRBD2 (5 bases). Looked up from germline, CDR1 is LGHNA and CDR2 is YNFKEQ. This CDR3 region has 15 residues. V lost 0 bases and J lost 2, with 9 bases in between. The CDR3 nucleotides are TGTGCCAGCAGCCAAGAGAGACTATTCACAGATACGCAGTATTTT. This codes for CASSQERLFTDTQYF.

A single count supports this clone. The rearrangement uses TRBV7-3 and TRBJ2-2; D remains ambiguous. There are 13 residues in the CDR3. Germline CDR1 SGHTA, CDR2 FQGTGA. V was clipped by 5 bases and J by 0 bases, with 4 bases between them. The CDR3 region is CASSRTNTGELFF. CDR3 nucleotide sequence: TGTGCCAGCAGCCGGACGAACACCGGGGAGCTGTTTTTT. The full variable domain, rest sourced from reference TRBV7-3 and TRBJ2-2, is GAGVSQTPSNKVTEKGKYVELRCDPISGHTALYWYRQSLGQGPEFLIYFQGTGAADDSGLPNDRFFAVRPEGSVSTLKIQRTERGDSAVYLCASSRTNTGELFFGEGSRLTVL.

This clone has only a few counts. J is TRBJ2-5 and V is TRBV9; TRBD1 matches at 10 bases. The V gene end was trimmed by 3 bases and the J gene end by 5 bases; junction bases not matched to a gene: 10. Germline lookup yields CDR1 SGDLS and CDR2 YYNGEE. The CDR3 sequence is 16 residues long. The CDR3 DNA reads as TGTGCCAGCAGCGCTAATTGGGACAGGGGTGAGGAGACCCAGTACTTC. Translated: CASSANWDRGEETQYF.

The V and J genes are TRBV11-2 and TRBJ2-5; 10 bases line up with TRBD1. Trimming at V came to 5 bases and at J to 2 bases, leaving 2 bases not matched to a gene. The CDR3 has 14 residues. In germline, CDR1 is SGHAT, CDR2 FQNNGV. The CDR3 bases are TGTGCCAGCAGCGCGGGACAGGGGCAAGAGACCCAGTACTTC. Translation: CASSAGQGQETQYF.

J is TRBJ2-5 and V is TRBV30; possible D gene TRBD1, 6 bases. CDR1 and CDR2 from the germline V gene are GTSNPN and SVGIG (reference sequence). V gave up 2 bases and J gave up 5 bases, with 18 bases separating them. The CDR3 totals 15 residues. This CDR3 reads CAWSPPGQLGETQYF. The CDR3 bases are TGTGCCTGGAGTCCCCCCGGACAGCTAGGGGAGACCCAGTACTTC.

V usage is TRBV30 and J usage is TRBJ1-3; tentatively, D is TRBD1 (5 bases). This CDR3 comprises 14 residues. Trimming cost V 2 bases and J 3 bases, with 11 bases left between them. Germline CDR1 and CDR2: GTSNPN and SVGIG (reference sequence). The chain's CDR3 is CAWSSGSVGNTIYF. The CDR3, as DNA: TGTGCCTGGAGTTCAGGGTCAGTTGGAAACACCATATATTTT.

The V gene is TRBV7-2, the J gene TRBJ2-7, with 10 nucleotides matching TRBD2. Germline loops: CDR1 SGHTA, CDR2 FQGNSA. This CDR3 comprises 17 residues. Trimming took 0 bases from V and 1 from J; bases not matched to a gene: 6. The CDR3: CASSLAASGRGSYEQYF. In DNA, the CDR3 is TGTGCCAGCAGCTTAGCGGCTAGCGGGAGAGGTTCCTACGAGCAGTACTTC. Full variable domain (remainder filled in from reference TRBV7-2 and TRBJ2-7): GAGVSQSPSNKVTEKGKDVELRCDPISGHTALYWYRQSLGQGLEFLIYFQGNSAPDKSGLPSDRFSAERTGGSVSTLTIQRTQQEDSAVYLCASSLAASGRGSYEQYFGPGTRLTVT.

The chain links TRBV11-2 to TRBJ2-2, with 12 bases lining up with TRBD2. The J segment lost 4 bases and the V segment lost 4 bases, leaving 7 bases of the junction unmatched. Per germline, CDR1 SGHAT and CDR2 FQNNGV. The CDR3 is 17 amino acids. CDR3 nucleotides: TGTGCCAGCAGCTGGGAAAGGACTAGCGGGACCACCGGGGAGCTGTTTTTT. Its translation: CASSWERTSGTTGELFF.